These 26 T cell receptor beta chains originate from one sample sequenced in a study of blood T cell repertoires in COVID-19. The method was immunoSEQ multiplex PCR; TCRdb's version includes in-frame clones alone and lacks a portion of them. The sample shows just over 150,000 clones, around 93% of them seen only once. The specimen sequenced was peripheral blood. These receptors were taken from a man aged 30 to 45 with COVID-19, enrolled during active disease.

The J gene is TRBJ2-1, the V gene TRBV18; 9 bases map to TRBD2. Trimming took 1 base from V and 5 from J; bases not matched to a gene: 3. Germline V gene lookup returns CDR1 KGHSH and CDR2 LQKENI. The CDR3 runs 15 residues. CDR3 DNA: TGTGCCAGCTCACCACTAGCGGGAGAGAACAATGAGCAGTTCTTC. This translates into CASSPLAGENNEQFF. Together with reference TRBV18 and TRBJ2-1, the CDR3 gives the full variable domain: NAGVMQNPRHLVRRRGQEARLRCSPMKGHSHVYWYRQLPEEGLKFMVYLQKENIIDESGMPKERFSAEFPKEGPSILRIQQVVRGDSAAYFCASSPLAGENNEQFFGPGTRLTVL.

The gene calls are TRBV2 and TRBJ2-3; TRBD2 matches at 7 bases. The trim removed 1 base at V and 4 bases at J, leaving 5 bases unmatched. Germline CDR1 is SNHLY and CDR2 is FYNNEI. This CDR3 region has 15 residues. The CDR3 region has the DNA TGTGCCAGCAGTGAAGTTGGCCTAGCGGCAGATACGCAGTATTTT. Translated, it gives CASSEVGLAADTQYF.

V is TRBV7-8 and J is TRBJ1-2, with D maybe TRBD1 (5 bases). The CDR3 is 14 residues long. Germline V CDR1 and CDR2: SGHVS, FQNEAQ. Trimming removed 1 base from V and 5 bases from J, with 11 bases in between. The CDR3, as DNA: TGTGCCAGCAGCTTAGAGGGGCGGAATTATGGCTACACCTTC. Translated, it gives CASSLEGRNYGYTF.

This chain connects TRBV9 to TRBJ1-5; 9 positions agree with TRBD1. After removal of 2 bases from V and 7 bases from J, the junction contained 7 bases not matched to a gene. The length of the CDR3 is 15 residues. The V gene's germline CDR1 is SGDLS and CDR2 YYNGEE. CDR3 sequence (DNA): TGTGCCAGCAGCGTGACAGGGGGTCTGGAACAGCCCCAGCATTTT. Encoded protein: CASSVTGGLEQPQHF.

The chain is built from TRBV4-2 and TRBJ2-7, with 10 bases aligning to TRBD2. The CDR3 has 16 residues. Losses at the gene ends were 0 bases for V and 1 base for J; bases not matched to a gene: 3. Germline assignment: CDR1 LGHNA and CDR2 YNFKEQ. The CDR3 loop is CASSQDLAGDSYEQYF. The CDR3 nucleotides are TGTGCCAGCAGCCAAGATCTAGCGGGGGATTCCTACGAGCAGTACTTC.

The CDR3 DNA follows: TGTGCCAGCAGACTGACAGACATCTACGAGCAGTACTTC. This gives the protein CASRLTDIYEQYF. V and J are TRBV6-5 and TRBJ2-7; D possibly corresponds to TRBD1 (5 bases). This CDR3 is built from 13 residues. CDR1 is MNHEY, CDR2 SVGAGI, per germline. With 6 bases removed from V and 3 bases from J, the gap between germline ends came to 12 bases.

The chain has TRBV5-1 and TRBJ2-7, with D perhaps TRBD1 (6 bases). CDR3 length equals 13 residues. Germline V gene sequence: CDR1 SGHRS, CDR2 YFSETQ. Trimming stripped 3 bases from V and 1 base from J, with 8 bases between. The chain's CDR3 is CASSWTASYEQYF. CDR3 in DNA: TGCGCCAGCAGCTGGACAGCATCCTACGAGCAGTACTTC.

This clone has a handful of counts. CDR3 nucleotides: TGCGCCAGCAGCCAGGGTGGACCAGGAGGGCAAGAGACCCAGTACTTC. As protein: CASSQGGPGGQETQYF. V gene TRBV4-3 combines with J gene TRBJ2-5; D possibly corresponds to TRBD2 (6 bases). V lost 3 bases, J lost 2 bases, and 16 bases lay in between. The CDR3 contains 16 residues. Germline CDR1 reads LGHNA; CDR2 reads YSLEER.

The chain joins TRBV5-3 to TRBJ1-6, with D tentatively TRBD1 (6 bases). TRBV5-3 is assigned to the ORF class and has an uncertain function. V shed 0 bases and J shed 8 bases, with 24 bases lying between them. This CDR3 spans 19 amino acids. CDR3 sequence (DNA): TGTGCCAGAAGCTTGGACACCCGGGACACCCTTCGTTGGGATTCACCCCTCCACTTT. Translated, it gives CARSLDTRDTLRWDSPLHF.

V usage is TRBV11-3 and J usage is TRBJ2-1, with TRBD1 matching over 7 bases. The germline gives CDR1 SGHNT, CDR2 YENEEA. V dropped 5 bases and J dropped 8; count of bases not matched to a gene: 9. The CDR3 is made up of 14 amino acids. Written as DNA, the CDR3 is TGTGCCAGCAGCCGAAGACAGGGTCAGGATGAGCAGTTCTTC. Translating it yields CASSRRQGQDEQFF.

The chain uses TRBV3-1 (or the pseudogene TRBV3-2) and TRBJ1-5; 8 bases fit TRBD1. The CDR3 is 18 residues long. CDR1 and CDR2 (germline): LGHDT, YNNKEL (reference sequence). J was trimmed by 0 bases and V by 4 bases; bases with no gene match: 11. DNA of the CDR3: TGTGCCAGCAGCCGACCGGGACAGGCGAATTATAGCAATCAGCCCCAGCATTTT. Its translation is CASSRPGQANYSNQPQHF.

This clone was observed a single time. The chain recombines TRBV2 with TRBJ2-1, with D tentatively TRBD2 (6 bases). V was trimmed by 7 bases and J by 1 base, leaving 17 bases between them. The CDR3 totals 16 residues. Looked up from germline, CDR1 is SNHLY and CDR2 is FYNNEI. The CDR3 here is CASTLIGGGSYNEQFF. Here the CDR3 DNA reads TGTGCCAGCACCCTGATTGGCGGAGGGTCCTACAATGAGCAGTTCTTC. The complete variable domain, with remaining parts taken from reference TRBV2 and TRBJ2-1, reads EPEVTQTPSHQVTQMGQEVILRCVPISNHLYFYWYRQILGQKVEFLVSFYNNEISEKSEIFDDQFSVERPDGSNFTLKIRSTKLEDSAMYFCASTLIGGGSYNEQFFGPGTRLTVL.

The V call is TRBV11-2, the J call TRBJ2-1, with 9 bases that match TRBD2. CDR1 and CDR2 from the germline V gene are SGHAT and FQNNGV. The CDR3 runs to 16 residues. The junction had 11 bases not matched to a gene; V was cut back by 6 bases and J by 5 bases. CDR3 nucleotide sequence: TGTGCCAGCAGTTTACGACTAGCGGTAACCAACAATGAGCAGTTCTTC. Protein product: CASSLRLAVTNNEQFF.

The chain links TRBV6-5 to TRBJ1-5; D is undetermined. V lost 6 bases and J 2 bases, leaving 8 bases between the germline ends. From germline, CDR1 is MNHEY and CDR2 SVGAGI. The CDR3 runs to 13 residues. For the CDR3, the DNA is TGTGCCAGCAGCTTACAGCGCAATCAGCCCCAGCATTTT. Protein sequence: CASSLQRNQPQHF.

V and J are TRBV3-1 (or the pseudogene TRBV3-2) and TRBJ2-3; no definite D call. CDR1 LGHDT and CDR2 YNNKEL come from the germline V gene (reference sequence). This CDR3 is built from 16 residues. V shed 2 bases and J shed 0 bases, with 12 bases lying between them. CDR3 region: CASSQMAAVSTDTQYF. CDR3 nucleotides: TGTGCCAGCAGCCAAATGGCGGCTGTAAGCACAGATACGCAGTATTTT.

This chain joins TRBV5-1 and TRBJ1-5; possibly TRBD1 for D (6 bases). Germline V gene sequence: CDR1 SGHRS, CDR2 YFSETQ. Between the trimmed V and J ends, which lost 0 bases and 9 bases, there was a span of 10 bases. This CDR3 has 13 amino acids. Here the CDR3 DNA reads TGCGCCAGCAGCTTGGGACAGGCGTGGCCCCAGCATTTT. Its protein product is CASSLGQAWPQHF.

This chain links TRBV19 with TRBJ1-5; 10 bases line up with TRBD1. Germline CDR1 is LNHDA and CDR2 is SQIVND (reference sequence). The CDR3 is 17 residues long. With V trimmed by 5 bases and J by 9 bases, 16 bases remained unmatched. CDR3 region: CASSVGRGQGTLTPQHF. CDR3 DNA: TGTGCCAGTAGTGTCGGGAGGGGACAGGGGACCTTAACGCCCCAGCATTTT.

This chain's CDR3 is CASMGTGTGEFEAFF. The DNA for the CDR3 is TGTGCCAGTATGGGAACCGGGACAGGGGAGTTTGAAGCTTTCTTT. The chain employs TRBV19 and TRBJ1-1; 10 nucleotides agree with TRBD1. Trimming took 7 bases from V and 7 from J; bases not matched to a gene: 12. This CDR3 has 15 amino acids. Per the germline V gene, CDR1 is LNHDA and CDR2 is SQIVND (reference sequence).

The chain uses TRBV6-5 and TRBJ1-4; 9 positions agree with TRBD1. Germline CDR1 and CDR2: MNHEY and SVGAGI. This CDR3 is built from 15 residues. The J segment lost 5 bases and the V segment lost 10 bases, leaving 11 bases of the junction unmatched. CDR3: CATVPGQGLNEKLFF. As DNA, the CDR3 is TGTGCCACCGTCCCGGGACAGGGTCTGAATGAAAAACTGTTTTTT.

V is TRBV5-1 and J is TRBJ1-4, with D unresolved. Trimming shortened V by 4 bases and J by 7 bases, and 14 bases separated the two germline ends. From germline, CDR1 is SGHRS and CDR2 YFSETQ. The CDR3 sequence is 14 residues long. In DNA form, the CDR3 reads TGCGCCAGCAGCCCGGAAAGAAGCGGTGAAAAACTGTTTTTT. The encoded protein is CASSPERSGEKLFF.

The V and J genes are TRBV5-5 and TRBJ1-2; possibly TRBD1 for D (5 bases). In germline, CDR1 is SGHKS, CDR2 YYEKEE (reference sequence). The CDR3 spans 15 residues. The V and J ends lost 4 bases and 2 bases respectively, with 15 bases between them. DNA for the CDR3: TGTGCCAGCAGCCTACAAATACAGGTCAACTATGGCTACACCTTC. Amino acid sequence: CASSLQIQVNYGYTF.

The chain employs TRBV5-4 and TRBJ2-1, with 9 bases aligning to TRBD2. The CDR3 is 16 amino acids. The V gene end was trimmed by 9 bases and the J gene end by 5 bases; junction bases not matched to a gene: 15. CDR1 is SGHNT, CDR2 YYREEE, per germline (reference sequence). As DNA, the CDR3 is TGTGCCACCACCTTGATAAGGACTAGCGTCAACAATGAGCAGTTCTTC. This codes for CATTLIRTSVNNEQFF.

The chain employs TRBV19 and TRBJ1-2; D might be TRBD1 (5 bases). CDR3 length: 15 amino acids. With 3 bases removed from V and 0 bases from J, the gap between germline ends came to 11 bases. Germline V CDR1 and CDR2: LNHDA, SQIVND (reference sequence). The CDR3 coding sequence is TGTGCCAGTAGTATCGGGACTCTCACTAACTATGGCTACACCTTC. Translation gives CASSIGTLTNYGYTF.

The CDR3 here is CASSLRTGTDTQYF. DNA for the CDR3: TGTGCCAGCAGCTTACGAACAGGCACAGATACGCAGTATTTT. V gene TRBV7-3 combines with J gene TRBJ2-3, with D uncertain. CDR1 is SGHTA and CDR2 is FQGTGA in the germline V gene. V was clipped by 2 bases and J by 1 base, with 7 bases between them. The CDR3 spans 14 residues.

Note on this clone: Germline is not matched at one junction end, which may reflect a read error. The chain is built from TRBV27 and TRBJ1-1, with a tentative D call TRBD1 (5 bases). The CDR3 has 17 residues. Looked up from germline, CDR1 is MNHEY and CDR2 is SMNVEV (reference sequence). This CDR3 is CASSLSGPPAVNTEAFF. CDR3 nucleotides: TGTGCCAGCAGTCTCTCAGGGCCTCCGGCGGTGAACACTGAAGCTTTTTTT.

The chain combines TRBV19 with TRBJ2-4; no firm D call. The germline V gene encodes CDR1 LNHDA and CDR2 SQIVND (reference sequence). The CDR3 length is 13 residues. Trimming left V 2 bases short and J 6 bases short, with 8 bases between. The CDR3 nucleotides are TGTGCCAGTAGTATAATGAGAGGAAACATTCAGTACTTC. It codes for CASSIMRGNIQYF.